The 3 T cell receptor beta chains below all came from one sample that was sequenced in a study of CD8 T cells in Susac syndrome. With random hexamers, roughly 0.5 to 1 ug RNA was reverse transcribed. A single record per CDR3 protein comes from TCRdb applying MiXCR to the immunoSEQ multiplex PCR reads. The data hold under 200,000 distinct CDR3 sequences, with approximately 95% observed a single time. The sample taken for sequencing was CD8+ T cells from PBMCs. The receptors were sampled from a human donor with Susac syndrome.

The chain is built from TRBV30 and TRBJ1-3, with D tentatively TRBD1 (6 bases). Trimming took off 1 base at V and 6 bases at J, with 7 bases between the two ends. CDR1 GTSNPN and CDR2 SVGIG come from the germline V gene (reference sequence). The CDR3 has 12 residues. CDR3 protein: CAWSDRENTIYF. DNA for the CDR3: TGTGCCTGGAGTGACAGGGAAAACACCATATATTTT.

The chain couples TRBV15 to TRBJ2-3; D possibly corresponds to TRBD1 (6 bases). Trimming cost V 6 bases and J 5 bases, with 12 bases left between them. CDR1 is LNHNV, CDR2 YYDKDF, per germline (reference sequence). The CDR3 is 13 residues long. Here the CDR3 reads CATRRTAGDTQYF. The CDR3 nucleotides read TGTGCCACCAGGCGGACAGCAGGAGATACGCAGTATTTT.

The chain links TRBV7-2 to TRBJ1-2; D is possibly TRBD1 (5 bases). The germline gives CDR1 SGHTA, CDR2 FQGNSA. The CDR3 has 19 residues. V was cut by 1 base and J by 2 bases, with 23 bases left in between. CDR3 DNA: TGTGCCAGCAGCTTAGAGCGGTATAGGGACGCAAATGAAAACTATGGCTACACCTTC. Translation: CASSLERYRDANENYGYTF.